One sample yielded the 18 T cell receptor beta chains listed below, sequenced in a study of shared clonotypes between healthy human individuals. Naive CD8 cells comprised CD45RO-negative, CCR7-positively selected cells, excluding terminally differentiated effector memory CD45RA+ cells. The protocol was immunoSEQ multiplex PCR, while the TCRdb copy is restricted to in-frame clones and leaves out a portion. This sample has about 2.1 million clones, with 85% to 95% found just once. Sequencing used naive CD8+ T cells from PBMCs. These receptors were collected from a man aged 18 to 35 in good health. Some clones in this sample may be carry-over from other donors' samples.

This clone was seen a single time. Other nucleotide sequences in the sample specify the same CDR3. This chain uses TRBV9 with TRBJ2-1, with D perhaps matching TRBD1 or TRBD2 (5 bases each). Deletions cut 2 bases from V and 5 bases from J, with 8 bases between. CDR3 length equals 13 residues. Germline V CDR1 and CDR2: SGDLS, YYNGEE. The CDR3 spells CASSVGDDNEQFF. The CDR3 nucleotides are TGTGCCAGCAGCGTTGGGGACGACAATGAGCAGTTCTTC.

The chain combines TRBV21-1 with TRBJ2-2; the table's D call, TRBD1, was not checked against the DNA. TRBV21-1 is flagged as a pseudogene. The CDR3 length is 16 residues. For the CDR3, the DNA is TGTGCCAGCAGCAAAGTGGGACATACGAACACCGGGGAGCTGTTTTTT. Its protein product is CASSKVGHTNTGELFF.

CDR3: CASSSGGTGANVLTF. As DNA, the CDR3 is TGTGCCAGCAGCTCTGGGGGGACTGGGGCCAACGTCCTGACTTTC. This chain connects TRBV5-6 to TRBJ2-6, with D perhaps matching TRBD2 (6 bases). V lost 3 bases to trimming and J lost 2 bases, with 9 bases between them. The CDR3 loop spans 15 amino acids. Germline V gene sequence: CDR1 SGHDT, CDR2 YYEEEE.

V and J are TRBV7-9 and TRBJ2-7, with TRBD2 as a possible D gene (5 bases). The CDR3 is 13 residues long. Germline V gene sequence: CDR1 SEHNR, CDR2 FQNEAQ (reference sequence). V lost 3 bases and J 5 bases, leaving 11 bases between the germline ends. The CDR3 protein is CASSFGVEDEQYF. The DNA of the CDR3 is TGTGCCAGCAGCTTCGGGGTCGAGGACGAGCAGTACTTC.

The chain is built from TRBV28 and TRBJ1-4, with TRBD1 matching 8 bases. V was clipped by 7 bases and J by 8 bases; unmatched bases: 9. The CDR3 spans 14 residues. The germline V gene encodes CDR1 MDHEN and CDR2 SYDVKM. Written as DNA, the CDR3 is TGTGCCAGCACTTCGGACAGGGAAGAGGAAAAACTGTTTTTT. It specifies CASTSDREEEKLFF.

V is TRBV28 and J is TRBJ2-1; 8 bases are shared with TRBD2. Germline CDR1 reads MDHEN; CDR2 reads SYDVKM. The CDR3 is 14 residues long. J lost 8 bases, V lost 2 bases, and 5 bases had no gene match. The CDR3 DNA is TGTGCCAGCAGTTTAGTAGGACTAGCAGATGAGCAGTTCTTC. Its translation is CASSLVGLADEQFF.

The chain employs TRBV9 and TRBJ2-5; 7 bases agree with TRBD1. After removal of 3 bases from V and 4 bases from J, the junction contained 9 bases not matched to a gene. Germline values: CDR1 SGDLS, CDR2 YYNGEE. This CDR3 is 15 amino acids long. CDR3 nucleotides: TGTGCCAGCAGCGCCCACGACAGGGCGGGAGAGACCCAGTACTTC. This gives the protein CASSAHDRAGETQYF.

There are a few counts of this clone. The genes are TRBV5-6 and TRBJ1-1; a possible D gene is TRBD1 (5 bases). Germline loops: CDR1 SGHDT, CDR2 YYEEEE. The CDR3 extends over 13 amino acids. Trimming pared 1 base from V and 4 bases from J, leaving 8 bases between. The CDR3 bases are TGTGCCAGCAGCTTGCCGAGGGGCACTGAAGCTTTCTTT. Amino acid sequence: CASSLPRGTEAFF. Complete variable domain (other parts from reference TRBV5-6 and TRBJ1-1): DAGVTQSPTHLIKTRGQQVTLRCSPKSGHDTVSWYQQALGQGPQFIFQYYEEEERQRGNFPDRFSGHQFPNYSSELNVNALLLGDSALYLCASSLPRGTEAFFGQGTRLTVV.

This clone was observed a handful of times. V and J are TRBV30 and TRBJ1-1, with 7 bases that match TRBD1. Germline CDR1 GTSNPN, CDR2 SVGIG (reference sequence). The CDR3 totals 14 residues. Trimming removed 3 bases from V and 0 bases from J; junction bases left unmatched: 4. The CDR3: CAWRVGGMNTEAFF. The CDR3 DNA sequence: TGTGCCTGGAGGGTAGGGGGCATGAACACTGAAGCTTTCTTT.

This chain joins TRBV28 and TRBJ2-7; D is perhaps TRBD2 (6 bases). With 10 bases removed from V and 7 bases from J, the gap between germline ends came to 23 bases. The CDR3 covers 14 residues. CDR1 and CDR2 (germline): MDHEN, SYDVKM. CDR3 DNA: TGTGCCACCACACGCGGGACGCCGATCGTAGAGCAGTACTTC. Its translation is CATTRGTPIVEQYF.

The chain links TRBV5-4 to TRBJ2-7; TRBD2 matches at 10 bases. In germline, CDR1 is SGHNT, CDR2 YYREEE (reference sequence). With 2 bases clipped from V and 6 bases from J, the junction kept 8 bases outside the gene matches. The CDR3 runs 15 residues. The DNA of the CDR3 is TGTGCCAGCAGCTTTTCTCCTAGCGGGAGAACCGAGCAGTACTTC. Encoded protein: CASSFSPSGRTEQYF. Combining the CDR3 with reference TRBV5-4 and TRBJ2-7 gives the whole variable domain ETGVTQSPTHLIKTRGQQVTLRCSSQSGHNTVSWYQQALGQGPQFIFQYYREEENGRGNFPPRFSGLQFPNYSSELNVNALELDDSALYLCASSFSPSGRTEQYFGPGTRLTVT.

This chain joins TRBV28 and TRBJ2-3, with D possibly matching TRBD1 (5 bases). The CDR3 covers 16 residues. The V and J ends lost 6 bases and 0 bases respectively, with 16 bases between them. CDR1 is MDHEN and CDR2 is SYDVKM in the germline V gene. CDR3 sequence reads: CASSPMGRSSTDTQYF. The CDR3 region has the DNA TGTGCCAGCAGCCCCATGGGGCGGAGTAGCACAGATACGCAGTATTTT.

V is TRBV9 and J is TRBJ2-5, with D possibly called TRBD1 or TRBD2 (7 bases each). V lost 4 bases, J lost 2 bases, and 12 bases lay in between. The CDR3 consists of 14 residues. The germline CDR1 and CDR2 sequences are SGDLS and YYNGEE. The CDR3 sequence is CASSQGGLQETQYF. The CDR3 DNA reads as TGTGCCAGCAGCCAGGGGGGGTTACAAGAGACCCAGTACTTC.

This chain links TRBV11-2 with TRBJ2-7, with D tentatively TRBD2 (5 bases). This CDR3 comprises 11 residues. The V gene's germline CDR1 is SGHAT and CDR2 FQNNGV. Trimming removed 5 bases from V and 13 bases from J, with 15 bases in between. CDR3: CASSPLAPLYF. The DNA for the CDR3 is TGTGCCAGCAGCCCCCTAGCCCCCTTATACTTC.

This clone was seen just once. This sequence joins TRBV28 and TRBJ2-3; D possibly corresponds to TRBD2 (5 bases). The CDR3 runs to 11 residues. The V gene lost 5 bases and the J gene lost 8 bases, with 8 bases spanning the gap. Germline V lookup: CDR1 MDHEN, CDR2 SYDVKM. The CDR3 region has the DNA TGTGCCAGCAGTCTCGGAGGTACGCAGTATTTT. This encodes CASSLGGTQYF.

This rearrangement joins TRBV7-9 to TRBJ2-3, with TRBD2 matching 8 bases. V gave up 4 bases and J gave up 0 bases; unmatched junction bases: 9. CDR1 and CDR2 from the germline V gene are SEHNR and FQNEAQ (reference sequence). This CDR3 is built from 17 residues. CDR3 sequence reads: CASSSREGPSSTDTQYF. The DNA for the CDR3 is TGTGCCAGCAGCTCCCGGGAGGGCCCGTCTAGCACAGATACGCAGTATTTT.

The J gene is TRBJ1-1, the V gene TRBV7-9; the match to TRBD1 covers 8 bases. Unmatched junction bases numbered 15, after V lost 2 bases and J lost 1 base. The CDR3 runs 19 residues. Germline V gene data show CDR1 as SEHNR and CDR2 as FQNEAQ (reference sequence). The CDR3 bases are TGTGCCAGCAGCTTATACCAGGGACAGGTTGGGGGAAGGAACACTGAAGCTTTCTTT. It is translated as CASSLYQGQVGGRNTEAFF.

J is TRBJ2-1 and V is TRBV10-3, with 8 bases fitting TRBD2. There are 15 residues in the CDR3. Trimming took 10 bases from V and 3 from J; bases not matched to a gene: 11. Germline values: CDR1 ENHRY, CDR2 SYGVKD. CDR3 protein: CATLPGGRFYNEQFF. DNA of the CDR3: TGTGCCACCTTACCGGGCGGGAGGTTCTACAATGAGCAGTTCTTC.